This TCR beta chain was documented in a study of T cell responses to AZD1222 COVID-19 vaccine. Study conclusions and caveats: Spike-specific TCR breadth and depth rose after two AZD1222 doses. In all cases, repertoires were sampled only after the peak T cell response. Clonal diversity may have been underestimated, and the donors were mostly white British, with more females than males. Vaccine-associated CD4 TCRs spanned spike, dominant at 160-218 and 743-854.

The germline CDR1 and CDR2 sequences are SGHTS and YDEGEE. The CDR3 runs 17 residues. V lost 0 bases and J 1 base, leaving 14 bases between the germline ends. Worth noting for this clone: What it binds is not known.

TCRdb's table, derived via immunoSEQ multiplex PCR, lists solely in-frame clones and lacks some. The sample includes 95,000 to 120,000 clones, 86% of them seen just once. Material: peripheral blood, obtained on day 0 of AZD1222 vaccination. This TCR derives from an adult in good health. The V and J genes are TRBV5-8 and TRBJ1-3, with D uncertain. The CDR3 reads CASSLAGLRGSGNTIYF. Written as DNA, the CDR3 is TGTGCCAGCAGCTTGGCCGGTTTAAGAGGGTCTGGAAACACCATATATTTT.